This T cell receptor (beta chain) came from a study of blood T cell repertoires in COVID-19. Clones were read by immunoSEQ multiplex PCR, and TCRdb kept only the in-frame ones, dropping some. The sample includes approximately 100,000 clones, around 85% of them seen just once. The sequence was collected from a human donor in a cohort sampled during active COVID-19. The sample was peripheral blood.

CDR3: CASSQISGGAEQFF. The CDR3 region has the DNA TGTGCCAGCAGCCAAATAAGCGGGGGGGCTGAGCAGTTCTTC. The chain joins TRBV3-1 (or the pseudogene TRBV3-2) to TRBJ2-1, with 10 positions matching TRBD2. Germline CDR1 LGHDT, CDR2 YNNKEL (reference sequence). Germline trimming cut 2 bases from V and 9 bases from J; bases unmatched to any gene: 4. This CDR3 is 14 amino acids long.